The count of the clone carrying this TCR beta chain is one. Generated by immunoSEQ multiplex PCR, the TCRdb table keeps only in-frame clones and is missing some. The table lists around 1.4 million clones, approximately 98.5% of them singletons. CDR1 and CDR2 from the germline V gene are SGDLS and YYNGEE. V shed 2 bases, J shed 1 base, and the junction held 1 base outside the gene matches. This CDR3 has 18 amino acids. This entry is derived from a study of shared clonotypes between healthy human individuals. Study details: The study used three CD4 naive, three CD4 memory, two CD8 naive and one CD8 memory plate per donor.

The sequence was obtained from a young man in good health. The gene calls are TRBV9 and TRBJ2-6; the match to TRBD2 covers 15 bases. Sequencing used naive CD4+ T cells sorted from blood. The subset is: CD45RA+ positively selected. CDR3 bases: TGTGCCAGCAGCGTTGGGACTAGCGGGAGGTCTGGGGCCAACGTCCTGACTTTC. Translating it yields CASSVGTSGRSGANVLTF.